The 17 T cell receptor beta chains listed next were all sequenced from one sample in a study of blood T cell repertoires in COVID-19. Assay used: immunoSEQ multiplex PCR; TCRdb lists only in-frame clones, some missing. Counted here are some 230,000 clones, 80% to 90% occurring once; the ten biggest clones make up 2.9%. Sequencing used peripheral blood. Every receptor here comes from a man in his fifties who had recovered from COVID-19.

The V gene is TRBV4-1, the J gene TRBJ2-3; D is possibly TRBD2 (5 bases). The CDR3 consists of 15 residues. Germline-derived CDR1 and CDR2 are MGHRA and YSYEKL. Trimming took off 0 bases at V and 3 bases at J, with 10 bases between the two ends. This chain's CDR3 is CASSQDGLRTDTQYF. Written as DNA, the CDR3 is TGCGCCAGCAGCCAAGACGGACTTCGGACAGATACGCAGTATTTT.

The CDR3 sequence is CASSYEGDRYNEQFF. As DNA, the CDR3 is TGTGCCAGCAGTTACGAGGGGGACAGGTACAATGAGCAGTTCTTC. The genes are TRBV27 and TRBJ2-1, with TRBD1 identical over 8 bases. V shed 4 bases, J shed 4 bases, and the junction held 6 bases outside the gene matches. Per germline, CDR1 MNHEY and CDR2 SMNVEV (reference sequence). The CDR3 sequence is 15 residues long.

The rearrangement links TRBV7-2 to TRBJ1-5; 7 positions agree with TRBD1. CDR3 length equals 15 residues. Germline values: CDR1 SGHTA, CDR2 FQGNSA. V dropped 5 bases and J dropped 4; count of bases not matched to a gene: 8. The CDR3 spells CASSPDRAPNQPQHF. The CDR3 bases are TGTGCCAGCAGCCCAGACAGGGCTCCTAATCAGCCCCAGCATTTT.

This clone was found once. The chain carries TRBV5-1 and TRBJ2-7; 7 bases are a match to TRBD2. This CDR3 has 16 residues. Germline-derived CDR1 and CDR2 are SGHRS and YFSETQ. V gave up 1 base and J gave up 2 bases; unmatched junction bases: 9. Here the CDR3 reads CASSLSGASGTYEQYF. DNA of the CDR3: TGCGCCAGCAGCTTGAGTGGGGCTAGCGGTACCTACGAGCAGTACTTC.

The rearrangement uses TRBV27 and TRBJ2-1, with 9 bases lining up with TRBD1. The germline CDR1 and CDR2 sequences are MNHEY and SMNVEV (reference sequence). Losses at the gene ends were 2 bases for V and 10 bases for J; bases not matched to a gene: 12. The CDR3 sequence is 16 residues long. The CDR3 DNA reads TGTGCCAGCAGTTTACCGACAGGGGGTAGCTTAGGAGAGCAGTTCTTC. This encodes CASSLPTGGSLGEQFF.

The genes are TRBV5-1 and TRBJ2-1; D remains unclear. Germline CDR1 is SGHRS and CDR2 is YFSETQ. Trimming removed 2 bases from V and 5 bases from J, with 14 bases in between. This CDR3 region has 15 residues. This CDR3 is CASSLGDLLNNEQFF. The CDR3 nucleotides read TGCGCCAGCAGCTTAGGAGACTTACTCAACAATGAGCAGTTCTTC. The entire variable domain, with the rest obtained from reference TRBV5-1 and TRBJ2-1, is as follows: KAGVTQTPRYLIKTRGQQVTLSCSPISGHRSVSWYQQTPGQGLQFLFEYFSETQRNKGNFPGRFSGRQFSNSRSEMNVSTLELGDSALYLCASSLGDLLNNEQFFGPGTRLTVL.

The chain links TRBV28 to TRBJ2-1, with 8 bases lining up with TRBD1. The CDR3 loop spans 16 amino acids. Per the germline V gene, CDR1 is MDHEN and CDR2 is SYDVKM. J lost 6 bases, V lost 6 bases, and 13 bases had no gene match. The CDR3, as DNA: TGTGCCAGCAGCTTAACTTGGGACAGGAGGTCCAATGAGCAGTTCTTC. This gives the protein CASSLTWDRRSNEQFF. Full variable domain (remainder filled in from reference TRBV28 and TRBJ2-1): DVKVTQSSRYLVKRTGEKVFLECVQDMDHENMFWYRQDPGLGLRLIYFSYDVKMKEKGDIPEGYSVSREKKERFSLILESASTNQTSMYLCASSLTWDRRSNEQFFGPGTRLTVL.

This chain joins TRBV30 and TRBJ2-1; 15 bases align to TRBD2. Germline V CDR1 and CDR2: GTSNPN, SVGIG (reference sequence). The CDR3 has 14 amino acids. V lost 5 bases and J lost 11; bases outside the gene matches: 7. The CDR3 loop is CAWGTSGGILKQFF. The CDR3 nucleotides are TGTGCCTGGGGGACTAGCGGGGGGATACTAAAGCAGTTCTTC.

J is TRBJ1-4 and V is TRBV19; TRBD1 is a possible D gene (6 bases). Germline CDR1 is LNHDA and CDR2 is SQIVND (reference sequence). The CDR3 runs to 11 residues. Trimming removed 4 bases at V and 11 bases at J, with 8 bases between. In DNA, the CDR3 is TGTGCCAGTAGTAGTGGACAGAAACTGTTTTTT. Residues: CASSSGQKLFF.

The rearrangement joins TRBV5-4 to TRBJ2-5; 9 nucleotides align to TRBD2. Trimming removed 0 bases from V and 2 bases from J; junction bases left unmatched: 5. The CDR3 covers 16 residues. Looked up from germline, CDR1 is SGHNT and CDR2 is YYREEE (reference sequence). This chain's CDR3 is CASSLGLAGRQETQYF. In DNA form, the CDR3 reads TGTGCCAGCAGCTTGGGTCTAGCGGGGAGACAAGAGACCCAGTACTTC.

This chain connects TRBV3-1 (or the pseudogene TRBV3-2) to TRBJ2-7, with 8 bases identical to TRBD2. The V gene end was trimmed by 6 bases and the J gene end by 6 bases; junction bases not matched to a gene: 13. The CDR3 covers 15 residues. CDR1 and CDR2 (germline): LGHDT, YNNKEL (reference sequence). The CDR3 region has the DNA TGTGCCAGCAGGTGGAGCGGGAGTAGTATGGGCGAGCAGTACTTC. Translating gives CASRWSGSSMGEQYF.

The chain links TRBV6-5 to TRBJ2-7, with 9 bases that match TRBD2. The CDR3 consists of 12 residues. Trimming took 6 bases from V and 3 from J; bases not matched to a gene: 0. CDR1 MNHEY and CDR2 SVGAGI come from the germline V gene. CDR3 sequence reads: CASRTSGYEQYF. In DNA, the CDR3 is TGTGCCAGCAGGACTAGCGGCTACGAGCAGTACTTC.

The chain has TRBV27 and TRBJ2-5; TRBD2 aligns across 10 bases. The trim removed 8 bases at V and 2 bases at J, leaving 8 bases unmatched. The V gene's germline CDR1 is MNHEY and CDR2 SMNVEV (reference sequence). The CDR3 has 15 amino acids. The chain's CDR3 is CASRLAGALQETQYF. Written as DNA, the CDR3 is TGTGCCAGCCGGCTAGCGGGGGCTCTTCAAGAGACCCAGTACTTC.

The chain carries TRBV12-3 or TRBV12-4 and TRBJ2-7; D is perhaps TRBD2 (5 bases). The CDR3 consists of 13 residues. V was clipped by 3 bases and J by 4 bases, with 10 bases between them. The CDR3 protein is CASSLGVLYEQYF. The CDR3 DNA follows: TGTGCCAGCAGTTTGGGAGTGCTGTACGAGCAGTACTTC.

The chain carries TRBV6-2 or TRBV6-3 and TRBJ2-7; the match to TRBD1 covers 7 bases. This CDR3 contains 15 residues. After removal of 4 bases from V and 1 base from J, the junction contained 7 bases not matched to a gene. Germline V gene lookup returns CDR1 MNHEY and CDR2 SVGEGT. Here the CDR3 reads CASSSSGGQSYEQYF. CDR3 DNA: TGTGCCAGCAGTTCGTCAGGGGGACAGTCCTACGAGCAGTACTTC.

This clone was counted a few times. The chain joins TRBV30 to TRBJ1-5; D remains unclear. Trimming removed 2 bases from V and 2 bases from J, with 7 bases in between. The germline gives CDR1 GTSNPN, CDR2 SVGIG (reference sequence). This CDR3 is 13 amino acids long. The CDR3 spells CAWSTGRNQPQHF. For the CDR3, the DNA is TGTGCCTGGAGTACTGGGCGCAATCAGCCCCAGCATTTT.

The rearrangement uses TRBV18 and TRBJ2-7; TRBD1 matches at 8 bases. Unmatched junction bases numbered 7, after V lost 3 bases and J lost 6 bases. CDR3 length: 14 amino acids. Germline assignment: CDR1 KGHSH and CDR2 LQKENI. Here the CDR3 DNA reads TGTGCCAGCTCACCTAGGACAGGGATTGGCGAGCAGTACTTC. Translated, it gives CASSPRTGIGEQYF.